The 17 T cell receptor beta chains in this list originate from one sample, sequenced in a study of blood T cell repertoires in COVID-19. Sequencing used immunoSEQ multiplex PCR; TCRdb keeps in-frame clones, though not all of them. The sample contains roughly 100,000 clones, around 90% of which appear only once. The source material was peripheral blood. All receptors derive from a man at least 80 years old with acute or convalescent COVID-19.

V gene TRBV19 combines with J gene TRBJ2-5; no reliable D call. The germline V gene has CDR1 LNHDA and CDR2 SQIVND (reference sequence). There are 13 residues in the CDR3. The V end lost 5 bases, the J end lost 3 bases, and 10 bases lay between the germline ends. CDR3 residues: CASSEGDKETQYF. CDR3 coding DNA: TGTGCCAGTAGTGAAGGAGATAAAGAGACCCAGTACTTC.

This chain uses TRBV6-5 with TRBJ1-1; the match to TRBD1 covers 8 bases. Losses at the gene ends were 5 bases for V and 5 bases for J; bases not matched to a gene: 7. CDR1 and CDR2 (germline): MNHEY, SVGAGI. The CDR3 totals 14 residues. The CDR3 sequence: CASSPAGGATEAFF. As DNA, the CDR3 is TGTGCCAGCAGTCCCGCAGGGGGCGCGACTGAAGCTTTCTTT.

The rearrangement joins TRBV5-1 to TRBJ1-1; D call uncertain. Germline V gene lookup returns CDR1 SGHRS and CDR2 YFSETQ. The CDR3 covers 15 residues. The V gene lost 3 bases and the J gene lost 2 bases, with 14 bases spanning the gap. The CDR3: CASSSLGTVNTEAFF. In DNA, the CDR3 is TGCGCCAGCAGCTCCCTCGGCACAGTAAACACTGAAGCTTTCTTT. The variable domain in full, with the rest retrieved from reference TRBV5-1 and TRBJ1-1, is KAGVTQTPRYLIKTRGQQVTLSCSPISGHRSVSWYQQTPGQGLQFLFEYFSETQRNKGNFPGRFSGRQFSNSRSEMNVSTLELGDSALYLCASSSLGTVNTEAFFGQGTRLTVV.

The gene calls are TRBV29-1 and TRBJ2-2, with D tentatively TRBD1 (5 bases). The CDR3 sequence is 14 residues long. Deletions cut 4 bases from V and 10 bases from J, with 19 bases between. Per germline, CDR1 SQVTM and CDR2 ANQGSEA. CDR3 region: CSVAHAQGPVELFF. DNA of the CDR3: TGCAGCGTTGCCCATGCCCAGGGTCCCGTGGAGCTGTTTTTT.

The chain recombines TRBV10-3 with TRBJ2-3, with D tentatively TRBD1 (6 bases). The germline V and J ends were trimmed by 0 bases and 3 bases, with 10 bases remaining between them. The CDR3 loop spans 15 amino acids. From germline, CDR1 is ENHRY and CDR2 SYGVKD. DNA of the CDR3: TGTGCCATCAGTGAGTCGGGACAAACTACAGATACGCAGTATTTT. Encoded protein: CAISESGQTTDTQYF.

The genes are TRBV19 and TRBJ1-5; the D gene is possibly TRBD1 (5 bases). V dropped 7 bases and J dropped 5 bases, with 12 bases sitting between them. CDR1 is LNHDA, CDR2 SQIVND, per germline (reference sequence). This CDR3 spans 13 amino acids. The CDR3 nucleotides read TGTGCCAGTACTGGGACTTTGTATCAGCCCCAGCATTTT. It translates to CASTGTLYQPQHF.

V is TRBV12-3 or TRBV12-4 and J is TRBJ1-5, with D possibly TRBD1 on 6 matching bases. The CDR3 length is 13 residues. Trimming stripped 6 bases from V and 4 bases from J, with 10 bases between. The CDR3, as DNA: TGTGCCAGCAGCCAGGACAGTAATCAGCCCCAGCATTTT. Translation: CASSQDSNQPQHF.

The chain is built from TRBV6-5 and TRBJ1-1, with 10 bases matching TRBD1. This CDR3 comprises 14 residues. Germline V lookup: CDR1 MNHEY, CDR2 SVGAGI. The V segment lost 5 bases and the J segment 5 bases; nucleotides outside the gene matches: 5. CDR3: CASSRDRGGTEAFF. The DNA for the CDR3 is TGTGCCAGCAGTCGGGACAGGGGAGGGACTGAAGCTTTCTTT.

The V and J genes are TRBV18 and TRBJ1-1; the D gene is possibly TRBD1 (6 bases). The CDR3 has 14 amino acids. The ends were cut back, 0 bases at V and 7 bases at J, with 12 bases in the middle. Germline CDR1 and CDR2: KGHSH and LQKENI. CDR3 DNA sequence: TGTGCCAGCTCACCACCGGGGGGGCGGAATGAAGCTTTCTTT. It specifies CASSPPGGRNEAFF.

The CDR3 DNA reads TGTGCCAGCAGTTTAAGCAGCCGGCAGGCCTACGAGCAGTACTTC. Its protein is CASSLSSRQAYEQYF. This chain uses TRBV27 with TRBJ2-7; no firm D call. Germline CDR1 reads MNHEY; CDR2 reads SMNVEV (reference sequence). Trimming took off 2 bases at V and 2 bases at J, with 13 bases between the two ends. The CDR3 spans 15 residues.

The rearrangement uses TRBV19 and TRBJ2-7, with a weak D call TRBD2 (6 bases). V lost 7 bases, J lost 0 bases, and 16 bases lay in between. CDR3 length: 15 amino acids. Germline V gene lookup returns CDR1 LNHDA and CDR2 SQIVND (reference sequence). The CDR3 DNA reads as TGTGCCAGTAAGGAAGTAGCGGAGAGCTCCTACGAGCAGTACTTC. Amino acid sequence: CASKEVAESSYEQYF.

This clone occurred a few times. One junction end disagrees with the germline gene, perhaps due to a read error. V gene TRBV12-3 or TRBV12-4 combines with J gene TRBJ1-1, with D uncertain. This CDR3 spans 13 amino acids. The CDR3 nucleotides are TGTGCCAGCAGTGTAGCCAGGATAACTGAAGCTTTCTTT. This gives the protein CASSVARITEAFF.

The rearrangement links TRBV15 to TRBJ1-2, with TRBD1 identical over 8 bases. V was clipped by 0 bases and J by 5 bases; unmatched bases: 5. CDR1 LNHNV and CDR2 YYDKDF come from the germline V gene (reference sequence). This CDR3 region has 15 residues. CDR3 in amino acids: CATSRDQRQGYGYTF. The CDR3, as DNA: TGTGCCACCAGCAGAGATCAGAGACAGGGGTATGGCTACACCTTC. The full variable domain, in which reference TRBV15 and TRBJ1-2 provide the parts outside the CDR3, is DAMVIQNPRYQVTQFGKPVTLSCSQTLNHNVMYWYQQKSSQAPKLLFHYYDKDFNNEADTPDNFQSRRPNTSFCFLDIRSPGLGDTAMYLCATSRDQRQGYGYTFGSGTRLTVV.

The chain has TRBV19 and TRBJ1-1, with D perhaps TRBD1 (6 bases). The CDR3 runs to 20 residues. The germline V gene has CDR1 LNHDA and CDR2 SQIVND (reference sequence). With 5 bases removed from V and 0 bases from J, the gap between germline ends came to 28 bases. CDR3 region: CASSGGAGAGRVRVNTEAFF. CDR3 sequence (DNA): TGTGCCAGTAGTGGGGGGGCAGGTGCCGGCAGGGTGAGGGTGAACACTGAAGCTTTCTTT.

This rearrangement joins TRBV6-5 to TRBJ2-1; D is undetermined. CDR1 is MNHEY and CDR2 is SVGAGI in the germline V gene. V was shortened by 4 bases and J by 0 bases, with 7 bases between the two germline ends. The CDR3 loop spans 14 amino acids. The CDR3: CASSSGSSYNEQFF. CDR3 DNA: TGTGCCAGCAGTTCAGGTTCCTCCTACAATGAGCAGTTCTTC.

This clone was observed once. V gene TRBV9 combines with J gene TRBJ2-2; no reliable D call. The CDR3 spans 15 residues. V was trimmed by 0 bases and J by 4 bases, leaving 10 bases between them. The germline V gene encodes CDR1 SGDLS and CDR2 YYNGEE. Here the CDR3 reads CASSVGAQLTGELFF. CDR3 bases: TGTGCCAGCAGCGTAGGGGCCCAGCTCACCGGGGAGCTGTTTTTT.

The chain employs TRBV6-5 and TRBJ1-1, with D unresolved. Germline V gives CDR1 MNHEY, CDR2 SVGAGI. The CDR3 runs to 13 residues. Between the trimmed V and J ends, which lost 6 bases and 5 bases, there was a span of 13 bases. The CDR3 sequence: CASRVGSGTEAFF. The CDR3 DNA reads TGTGCCAGCAGGGTCGGTTCGGGTACTGAAGCTTTCTTT.